This is a list of T cell receptor beta chains from one sample in a study of shared clonotypes between healthy human individuals. Sequencing used immunoSEQ multiplex PCR; TCRdb keeps in-frame clones, though not all of them. The sample has millions of clones; about 95% are singletons. The source material was naive CD8+ T cells sorted from blood. The receptor source for this set is a man in his late teens or twenties in good health. CDR3s include the opening cysteine and the closing phenylalanine or tryptophan.

v_call | cdr3_aa
TRBV29-1 | CSVEDSGGSYEQYF
TRBV9 | CASSGGKLMNTEAFF
TRBV6-5 | CASSYGLGTGGEQYF
TRBV10-3 | CAISESGTMRETQYF
TRBV6-5 | CASSYEFPTGNEKLFF
TRBV10-3 | CAISESLGSSTDTQYF
TRBV27 | CASSLVGTGGSNQPQHF
TRBV2 | CASSVTVYEQYF
TRBV7-9 | CASTPPSGTSGTDEQFF
TRBV6-1 | CASSEAGTGRYEQYF
TRBV4-2 | CASSQGRGRYEQYF
TRBV5-8 | CASSLDSGPYEQYF
TRBV5-1 | CASSLEGSIQETQYF
TRBV19 | CASTSPVEETQYF
TRBV7-9 | CASSSYYEQYF
TRBV5-1 | CASSREAAPNTEAFF
TRBV27 | CASSWGADTEAFF
TRBV10-1 | CASSDGLAGGPYEQYF
TRBV9 | CASNPQGAGPDTQYF
TRBV13 | CASSPRGREGETQYF
TRBV7-9 | CASSSRTSASYEQYF
TRBV4-3 | CASSQYQAGDEQFF
TRBV29-1 | CSDPGQGAVEQYF
TRBV10-2 | CASSWTAYEQYF
TRBV6-6 | CASSYIDSKGGYTF
TRBV18 | CASSPGAEAYEQYF
TRBV2 | CASSEGTGILGETQYF
TRBV4-1 | CASSQDSGRSGELFF
TRBV27 | CASSSGVSGNTIYF
TRBV27 | CASSYAADYGYTF
TRBV28 | CASSSLGESTDTQYF
TRBV19 | CASSMVGDAYEQYF
TRBV9 | CASSGQPGQRGNADTQYF